This T cell receptor (beta chain) stems from a study of tissue T cells after allogeneic stem cell transplantation. Points from the study as a whole: Tissue-detected TCR repertoire was only partly captured by blood and spleen T cells. Motif-based clustering found tissue-specific repertoire signatures shared across patients, though few clones were shared. Sampling depth was limited, and the cohort was small and clinically varied. Within patients, tissue anatomy strongly shaped TCR repertoire composition.

V gave up 5 bases and J gave up 3 bases; unmatched junction bases: 0. The CDR3 loop spans 14 amino acids. Germline CDR1 reads NNHNN; CDR2 reads SYGAGS (reference sequence). A word on this clone: Its antigen is not identified. Gene names follow the mouse nomenclature. The DNA ends 1 residue before the CDR3 does, and the rest of the CDR3 is filled in from the germline J gene.

Data came from immunoSEQ multiplex PCR; TCRdb stores just in-frame clones and leaves some out. The sample lists more than 45,000 clones, around 70% seen once, with roughly 0.55% in the top ten. The sample was sorted cells pooled from one or two spleens. The chain carries TRBV13-2 and TRBJ2-2; TRBD1 matches at 11 bases. The receptor was isolated from a pool of C57BL/6 mice in good health. The CDR3 bases that were read are TGTGCCAGCGGGGGACAGGGGGACACCGGGCAGCTCTAC. Translation: CASGGQGDTGQLY. The whole CDR3 reads CASGGQGDTGQLYF.